This TCR beta chain was profiled in a study of Ad26.COV2.S vaccination and SARS-CoV-2 variants. CDR1 and CDR2 (germline): LNHNV, YYDKDF (reference sequence). V lost 0 bases and J 5 bases, leaving 20 bases between the germline ends. There are 17 residues in the CDR3. The protocol was immunoSEQ multiplex PCR, while the TCRdb copy is restricted to in-frame clones and leaves out a portion. Of some 190,000 clones listed, 70% to 90% were seen once; the top ten hold under 7.5%. The chain employs TRBV15 and TRBJ2-7, with a tentative D call TRBD2 (6 bases). Sequencing used peripheral blood, obtained after recovery from COVID-19. This sequence originates from a human donor who had recovered from COVID-19. The CDR3 spells CATSRDRGLLLGDEQYF. The CDR3, as DNA: TGTGCCACCAGCAGAGATCGGGGACTCCTTCTAGGAGACGAGCAGTACTTC.